Presented here are 32 T cell receptor beta chains from one specimen sequenced in a study of cytotoxic CD8 clonotypes in ibrutinib-treated CLL. TCRdb's copy holds only in-frame clones and misses some; the assay was immunoSEQ multiplex PCR. The sample carries 140,000 or so clones, about 80% recorded once. The sequencing used PBMCs, collected after 12 months of ibrutinib treatment. These receptor sequences come from a human donor with chronic lymphocytic leukemia.

This clone has just a few counts. CDR3 nucleotides: TGCAGCGTCCTGACCCAGGGTGGCTACACCTTC. This translates into CSVLTQGGYTF. The chain recombines TRBV29-1 with TRBJ1-2, with D perhaps matching TRBD1 (5 bases). V lost 6 bases, J lost 7 bases, and 12 bases lay in between. The CDR3 totals 11 residues. Germline values: CDR1 SQVTM, CDR2 ANQGSEA.

V is TRBV6-6 and J is TRBJ2-5; 10 bases are a match to TRBD2. Trimming cost V 2 bases and J 3 bases; bases outside gene matches: 6. The germline CDR1 and CDR2 sequences are MNHNY and SVGAGI (reference sequence). CDR3 length: 16 amino acids. CDR3 in amino acids: CASSYPRLAGKETQYF. DNA for the CDR3: TGTGCCAGCAGTTACCCGCGACTAGCGGGTAAAGAGACCCAGTACTTC.

This chain uses TRBV4-3 with TRBJ2-5; D uncertain. The CDR3 is 14 amino acids. V was shortened by 0 bases and J by 1 base, with 6 bases between the two germline ends. Germline CDR1 LGHNA, CDR2 YSLEER. In DNA, the CDR3 is TGCGCCAGCAGCCAAGAGGCCAGCCAAGAGACCCAGTACTTC. Translated: CASSQEASQETQYF.

This chain connects TRBV19 to TRBJ1-2; D unresolved. The CDR3 consists of 14 residues. Germline assignment: CDR1 LNHDA and CDR2 SQIVND (reference sequence). The V gene lost 9 bases and the J gene lost 3 bases, with 17 bases spanning the gap. CDR3 amino acids: CASRRVGPDYGYTF. In DNA, the CDR3 is TGTGCCAGCCGAAGAGTAGGACCAGACTATGGCTACACCTTC.

The chain links TRBV7-9 to TRBJ1-2; 9 nucleotides line up with TRBD1. From germline, CDR1 is SEHNR and CDR2 FQNEAQ (reference sequence). The V gene end was trimmed by 5 bases and the J gene end by 6 bases; junction bases not matched to a gene: 13. The length of the CDR3 is 16 residues. CDR3 sequence: CASSKSTGTGSHGYTF. The CDR3 DNA reads as TGTGCCAGCAGCAAATCTACCGGGACAGGGAGCCATGGCTACACCTTC.

The V gene is TRBV9, the J gene TRBJ1-2; TRBD1 might be the D (6 bases). The CDR3 totals 15 residues. Trimming removed 2 bases at V and 1 base at J, with 12 bases between. Germline CDR1 reads SGDLS; CDR2 reads YYNGEE. The CDR3 loop is CASSVTGTHNYGYTF. The CDR3 DNA reads as TGTGCCAGCAGCGTGACCGGGACACATAACTATGGCTACACCTTC.

This rearrangement joins TRBV28 to TRBJ2-7, with D possibly being TRBD1 (6 bases). The CDR3 is 13 amino acids. Germline-derived CDR1 and CDR2 are MDHEN and SYDVKM. Trimming stripped 5 bases from V and 2 bases from J, with 10 bases between. For the CDR3, the DNA is TGTGCCAGCAGTCCCACAGGGACCTACGAGCAGTACTTC. Protein sequence: CASSPTGTYEQYF. Looking up the rest from reference TRBV28 and TRBJ2-7 gives the full variable domain: DVKVTQSSRYLVKRTGEKVFLECVQDMDHENMFWYRQDPGLGLRLIYFSYDVKMKEKGDIPEGYSVSREKKERFSLILESASTNQTSMYLCASSPTGTYEQYFGPGTRLTVT.

This rearrangement joins TRBV4-3 to TRBJ2-7, with 14 bases matching TRBD2. The V and J ends lost 4 bases and 1 base, in that order; junction bases with no gene match: 3. The germline V gene encodes CDR1 LGHNA and CDR2 YSLEER. This CDR3 comprises 16 residues. The CDR3: CASSPGTSGSSYEQYF. CDR3 nucleotides: TGCGCCAGCAGCCCCGGGACTAGCGGGAGTTCCTACGAGCAGTACTTC.

The rearrangement uses TRBV7-9 and TRBJ1-2, with D possibly matching TRBD1 (5 bases). The CDR3 is made up of 15 amino acids. The germline gives CDR1 SEHNR, CDR2 FQNEAQ (reference sequence). The ends were cut back, 5 bases at V and 5 bases at J, with 18 bases in the middle. CDR3 in amino acids: CASSRLAGSWYGYTF. CDR3 in DNA: TGTGCCAGCAGCCGGCTGGCAGGGAGTTGGTATGGCTACACCTTC. Variable domain in full (rest from reference TRBV7-9 and TRBJ1-2): DTGVSQNPRHKITKRGQNVTFRCDPISEHNRLYWYRQTLGQGPEFLTYFQNEAQLEKSRLLSDRFSAERPKGSFSTLEIQRTEQGDSAMYLCASSRLAGSWYGYTFGSGTRLTVV.

The chain has TRBV2 and TRBJ1-1; D possibly corresponds to TRBD1 (6 bases). This CDR3 region has 14 residues. Trimming pared 6 bases from V and 0 bases from J, leaving 11 bases between. Germline CDR1 SNHLY, CDR2 FYNNEI. Here the CDR3 reads CASSQGPMNTEAFF. In DNA, the CDR3 is TGTGCCAGCAGCCAGGGGCCGATGAACACTGAAGCTTTCTTT. The full variable domain, in which reference TRBV2 and TRBJ1-1 provide the parts outside the CDR3, is EPEVTQTPSHQVTQMGQEVILRCVPISNHLYFYWYRQILGQKVEFLVSFYNNEISEKSEIFDDQFSVERPDGSNFTLKIRSTKLEDSAMYFCASSQGPMNTEAFFGQGTRLTVV.

The chain couples TRBV7-9 to TRBJ2-3; D ambiguous. CDR1 and CDR2 from the germline V gene are SEHNR and FQNEAQ (reference sequence). V was trimmed by 5 bases and J by 4 bases, leaving 10 bases between them. This CDR3 has 13 residues. This CDR3 reads CASSTQAPDTQYF. CDR3 nucleotides: TGTGCCAGCAGCACTCAGGCCCCAGATACGCAGTATTTT.

The chain recombines TRBV18 with TRBJ2-1; TRBD2 matches at 14 bases. V lost 8 bases, J lost 4 bases, and 4 bases stayed unmatched. The CDR3 consists of 15 residues. CDR1 is KGHSH and CDR2 is LQKENI in the germline V gene. CDR3 in DNA: TGTGCCAGCACTGGACTAGCGGGAGGTTACAATGAGCAGTTCTTC. Protein: CASTGLAGGYNEQFF.

The chain combines TRBV28 with TRBJ2-2; no definite D call. V lost 8 bases, J lost 4 bases, and 8 bases lay in between. Looked up from germline, CDR1 is MDHEN and CDR2 is SYDVKM. This CDR3 is 12 amino acids long. This CDR3 is CASSLGTGELFF. For the CDR3, the DNA is TGTGCCAGCTCCCTTGGCACCGGGGAGCTGTTTTTT.

The count of this clone is one. This chain joins TRBV27 and TRBJ2-5, with TRBD2 matching 9 bases. With V trimmed by 5 bases and J by 5 bases, 12 bases remained unmatched. The CDR3 is made up of 16 amino acids. Germline values: CDR1 MNHEY, CDR2 SMNVEV (reference sequence). In nucleotides, the CDR3 is TGTGCCAGCAGTACCCTCGGGCGGGAGGGTCGGGAGACCCAGTACTTC. This translates into CASSTLGREGRETQYF.

This rearrangement joins TRBV19 to TRBJ2-1, with 9 positions matching TRBD2. This CDR3 is 13 amino acids long. V dropped 6 bases and J dropped 7; count of bases not matched to a gene: 4. CDR1 LNHDA and CDR2 SQIVND come from the germline V gene (reference sequence). The CDR3 bases are TGTGCCAGTAGGTTAGCGGGAGTAAATGAGCAGTTCTTC. Protein sequence: CASRLAGVNEQFF.

This chain uses TRBV7-3 with TRBJ1-1; 9 nucleotides line up with TRBD1. This CDR3 contains 16 residues. Germline V gene sequence: CDR1 SGHTA, CDR2 FQGTGA. V shed 5 bases and J 5 bases; nucleotides not matched to a gene: 12. CDR3 amino acids: CASSPSRGGQGTEAFF. In DNA form, the CDR3 reads TGTGCCAGCAGCCCTTCTAGGGGGGGACAGGGAACTGAAGCTTTCTTT.

The chain recombines TRBV11-3 with TRBJ2-7; 7 nucleotides align to TRBD1. J lost 6 bases, V lost 4 bases, and 6 bases had no gene match. This CDR3 region has 13 residues. Germline V lookup: CDR1 SGHNT, CDR2 YENEEA. The CDR3 sequence: CASSSNRGSEQYF. The CDR3 region has the DNA TGTGCCAGCAGCTCGAACAGGGGCTCCGAGCAGTACTTC.

This rearrangement joins TRBV9 to TRBJ2-1, with 13 bases identical to TRBD2. This CDR3 contains 17 residues. The germline gives CDR1 SGDLS, CDR2 YYNGEE. Trimming removed 0 bases from V and 6 bases from J; junction bases left unmatched: 6. Here the CDR3 reads CASSVVWGTSGVNEQFF. In DNA form, the CDR3 reads TGTGCCAGCAGCGTAGTTTGGGGGACTAGCGGGGTCAATGAGCAGTTCTTC.

This chain links TRBV19 with TRBJ1-4; unclear D gene. This CDR3 region has 13 residues. The V end lost 9 bases, the J end lost 8 bases, and 16 bases lay between the germline ends. Germline CDR1 LNHDA, CDR2 SQIVND (reference sequence). The CDR3 region has the DNA TGTGCCAGCAATTTGGGGTATAACGAAAAACTGTTTTTT. Residues: CASNLGYNEKLFF.

This clone was recorded a few times. The chain links TRBV5-6 to TRBJ2-5; 7 bases are a match to TRBD2. CDR1 SGHDT and CDR2 YYEEEE come from the germline V gene. V was pared by 0 bases and J by 1 base, with 0 bases of the junction left unmatched. The CDR3 totals 14 residues. CDR3 region: CASSLAGGQETQYF. The CDR3 coding sequence is TGTGCCAGCAGCTTGGCGGGGGGCCAAGAGACCCAGTACTTC.

The V and J genes are TRBV7-6 and TRBJ2-1; possibly TRBD2 for D (6 bases). This CDR3 has 15 residues. Germline V gene lookup returns CDR1 SGHVS and CDR2 FNYEAQ. V lost 3 bases to trimming and J lost 4 bases, with 13 bases between them. CDR3 DNA: TGTGCCAGCAGCTTGTTACCCCTAGCGTACAATGAGCAGTTCTTC. Amino acid sequence: CASSLLPLAYNEQFF.

This rearrangement joins TRBV4-1 to TRBJ2-7; TRBD1 is a possible D gene (6 bases). The CDR3 has 11 residues. The germline V gene encodes CDR1 MGHRA and CDR2 YSYEKL. CDR3 protein: CAPTGINEQYF. In nucleotides, the CDR3 is TGCGCTCCGACAGGAATCAACGAGCAGTACTTC.

The chain joins TRBV18 to TRBJ1-5; D possibly corresponds to TRBD1 (5 bases). Germline values: CDR1 KGHSH, CDR2 LQKENI. V was shortened by 4 bases and J by 5 bases, with 15 bases between the two germline ends. This CDR3 has 15 amino acids. CDR3 region: CASSLPGPGDQPQHF. The CDR3 DNA is TGTGCCAGCTCACTACCGGGCCCGGGGGATCAGCCCCAGCATTTT.

The chain has TRBV19 and TRBJ2-1; 10 positions agree with TRBD2. Germline loops: CDR1 LNHDA, CDR2 SQIVND (reference sequence). The CDR3 covers 15 residues. Unmatched junction bases numbered 2, after V lost 5 bases and J lost 1 base. CDR3 amino acids: CASSLSGRSYNEQFF. CDR3 sequence (DNA): TGTGCCAGTAGTCTTAGCGGGAGGTCCTACAATGAGCAGTTCTTC.

CDR3: CASSLVGPRNTGELFF. The CDR3 bases are TGTGCCAGCAGCCTAGTGGGCCCGAGGAACACCGGGGAGCTGTTTTTT. V usage is TRBV7-3 and J usage is TRBJ2-2; D is unresolved. There are 16 residues in the CDR3. With 5 bases removed from V and 1 base from J, the gap between germline ends came to 14 bases. Germline CDR1 SGHTA, CDR2 FQGTGA.

The J gene is TRBJ2-7, the V gene TRBV7-7; tentatively, D is TRBD1 (6 bases). Germline lookup yields CDR1 SSHAT and CDR2 FNYEAQ (reference sequence). The CDR3 runs 16 residues. V shed 3 bases and J shed 5 bases, with 20 bases lying between them. CDR3 sequence reads: CASSFRVGTPRNEQYF. In nucleotides, the CDR3 is TGTGCCAGCAGCTTTCGAGTCGGGACACCCCGGAACGAGCAGTACTTC.

The J gene is TRBJ2-5, the V gene TRBV5-4, with a weak D call TRBD1 (6 bases). The CDR3 totals 13 residues. Germline V gives CDR1 SGHNT, CDR2 YYREEE (reference sequence). Trimming stripped 6 bases from V and 4 bases from J, with 13 bases between. The CDR3 nucleotides are TGTGCCAGCAAGCCGGACAGCGGAGAGACCCAGTACTTC. Amino acid sequence: CASKPDSGETQYF.

In DNA, the CDR3 is TGTGCCAGCTCACCACCAGGACAGGGCGGCTATGGCTACACCTTC. Encoded protein: CASSPPGQGGYGYTF. The J gene is TRBJ1-2, the V gene TRBV18; 8 bases line up with TRBD1. V was clipped by 0 bases and J by 4 bases; unmatched bases: 4. The CDR3 length is 15 residues. Looked up from germline, CDR1 is KGHSH and CDR2 is LQKENI.

This chain connects TRBV5-4 to TRBJ2-1, with D hard to call. Germline V CDR1 and CDR2: SGHNT, YYREEE (reference sequence). The CDR3 has 15 amino acids. The V end lost 0 bases, the J end lost 0 bases, and 7 bases lay between the germline ends. The CDR3 coding sequence is TGTGCCAGCAGCTTGGGGCAGAGCTCCTACAATGAGCAGTTCTTC. Protein: CASSLGQSSYNEQFF.

J is TRBJ2-2 and V is TRBV18; 7 bases match TRBD1. Germline CDR1 KGHSH, CDR2 LQKENI. Trimming took 0 bases from V and 1 from J; bases not matched to a gene: 2. The CDR3 spans 16 residues. The CDR3: CASSPPGQKNTGELFF. DNA of the CDR3: TGTGCCAGCTCACCACCGGGACAGAAGAACACCGGGGAGCTGTTTTTT.

This chain joins TRBV27 and TRBJ2-1, with 10 bases fitting TRBD1. This CDR3 is built from 15 residues. CDR1 MNHEY and CDR2 SMNVEV come from the germline V gene (reference sequence). Trimming at V came to 5 bases and at J to 1 base, leaving 2 bases not matched to a gene. Here the CDR3 DNA reads TGTGCCAGCAGTCGGGACAGGGGATCCTACAATGAGCAGTTCTTC. Translated: CASSRDRGSYNEQFF.

The gene calls are TRBV18 and TRBJ1-6; unclear D gene. CDR1 and CDR2 from the germline V gene are KGHSH and LQKENI. The V end lost 2 bases, the J end lost 8 bases, and 4 bases lay between the germline ends. This CDR3 has 12 residues. The CDR3 loop reads CASSPGDSPLHF. The DNA for the CDR3 is TGTGCCAGCTCACCAGGGGATTCACCCCTCCACTTT.